This T cell receptor (beta chain) was sequenced for a study of identical twins. Trimming took off 0 bases at V and 1 base at J, with 7 bases between the two ends. This CDR3 contains 15 residues. Germline CDR1 reads LNHNV; CDR2 reads YYDKDF (reference sequence). TCRdb analysed the 5' RACE reads with MiXCR anew, one entry per CDR3 protein. The sample has about 660,000 distinct CDR3 sequences; around 8.3% are singletons. The data also belong to a second study, concerning yellow fever vaccine responses in identical twins.

This clonotype was sampled from a young woman in good health. Material for sequencing was PBMCs. The chain has TRBV15 and TRBJ1-5; no reliable D call. In nucleotides, the CDR3 is TGTGCCACCAGCAGAGATATAATGAGCAATCAGCCCCAGCATTTT. Protein product: CATSRDIMSNQPQHF.